This T cell receptor beta chain emerged from a study of regulatory T cells in long-lasting Graves disease (dated by TCRdb to 2020 to 2023). About the investigation overall: In the newly diagnosed Graves' disease group, patients had been taking antithyroid drugs for less than 3 months. This study used TCR sequencing and RNA sequencing of peripheral blood to compare persistent Graves' disease patients against newly diagnosed Graves' disease patients. The study was conducted in China and was registered as a clinical trial. A total of about 35 samples underwent TCR sequencing, from roughly 13 patients with persistent Graves' disease and 20 or so patients with newly diagnosed Graves' disease.

A remark on this clonotype: Its antigen specificity is not known. Per-base qualities were not stored, and no clone one base away is much larger.

The full study reports these points: Because the primary lesion, thyroid tissue, could not be accessed, the study looked at peripheral blood alone. The authors acknowledged the small sample size as a limitation that may reduce accuracy. Patients with persistent disease shared more public clonotypes (about 2,700) than newly diagnosed patients did (around 930). Only the TCR beta chain was sequenced and analyzed. Preferential use of TRBV28, TRBJ1-2 and TRBJ2-5 was observed in persistent disease, whereas TRBV20-1 and TRBJ2-1 were favored in newly diagnosed disease. Lower TCR Shannon entropy and fewer highly expanded clones were observed in persistent Graves' disease patients than in newly diagnosed patients, which suggested clonal expansion.

Preparation of the library involved multiplex PCR. Sequencing was performed on an Illumina HiSeq 4000. iRepertoire HTBI primers and Arm-PCR amplification of CDR3 regions were used to construct TCR beta libraries. Before sequencing, the PCR products underwent gel purification. On the study's bioinformatics: Gene usage analysis of CDR3 amino acid clonotypes relied on the roughly 60 TRBV and 12 to 15 TRBJ segments identified across samples. COPE and FqMerger were used to merge the filtered high-quality paired reads into contigs. BLAST was used to align contigs to the IMGT TRBV, TRBD and TRBJ reference genes, and CDR3 was defined following IMGT. Any clonotype with a frequency above 0.1% was counted as a highly expanded clone. Shannon entropy was used to measure repertoire diversity, and the Gini coefficient was used to measure V-J evenness. A clonotype was considered public if more than one individual shared it. TCRdb reworked the public reads: Q25 trimming with fastp, MiXCR clone assembly, productive beta chains retained. Merged by CDR3 protein, the rows form single entries marked with the most common genes and DNA. TCRdb's processing, not the authors', yielded these V and J calls. This sample has roughly 420,000 distinct CDR3 sequences in its table, and less than 15% of those were observed once. The ten largest clones capture over 15% of the sample.

The sample's time point label, decoded: newly diagnosed GD, antithyroid drugs for less than 3 months. For both TCR sequencing and RNA sequencing, RNA was extracted from PBMCs in TRIzol. The diagnosis of Graves' disease followed American Thyroid Association guidelines. Patients for the study were recruited at an endocrinology department in Xi'an, China. Each patient gave about 9.1 milliliters of peripheral blood, collected in an EDTA anticoagulant tube. Ficoll Paque Plus density gradient separation was used to isolate PBMCs, and no additional T cell sorting was done. An Agilent 2100 Bioanalyzer and agarose gel were used to check RNA quality, and a NanoDrop 2000 was used to measure RNA concentration. The germline V gene provides CDR1 SGHRS and CDR2 YFSETQ. Trimming takes 1 base from V and 6 bases from J, and the germline ends sit 13 bases apart. Its CDR3 holds 15 amino acids, cysteine through phenylalanine. Only the CDR3 part of the read is kept: 45 bases, read in frame from the first base.

Separately, the same data were catalogued under a study of T cells in Graves' hyperthyroidism and ophthalmopathy. The second study's paper adds: A patient counted as having stable Graves' hyperthyroidism if no progression to ophthalmopathy occurred over 18 months of follow-up. Hyperthyroidism patients were newly diagnosed, had a disease duration of under 2 months, and were aged 18 to 65 years. Patients with uncontrolled infections, other autoimmune diseases, pregnancy or lactation were excluded. Diagnoses relied on clinical symptoms, serum thyroxine and TRAb, thyroid ultrasound and orbital computed tomography. For the first round of RT-PCR on the TCR CDR3, the HTBI primer set was used together with the Qiagen OneStep RT-PCR kit. Most expanded thyroid clonotypes (frequency above 0.001) were also detected in blood, suggesting blood repertoires may reflect thyroid immune responses. A 13 V-J signature model separated ophthalmopathy from stable hyperthyroidism, with just over 85% sensitivity and 81% to 83% specificity in cross-validation and 80%/75% in testing. During validation, the model predicted progression to ophthalmopathy a median of about 6.5 months ahead of onset, with approximately 71% sensitivity and less than 85% specificity. To identify distinguishing TCR V-J signatures, a discovery cohort of some 100 patients was used, comprising fewer than 45 with Graves' ophthalmopathy and around 60 with stable Graves' hyperthyroidism. Prospective prediction of ophthalmopathy was tested in an independent validation cohort of 18 to 20 hyperthyroidism patients and roughly 16 patients who later progressed to ophthalmopathy. The 100 discovery patients were randomly split 7:3 into training and test sets. The study also compared thyroid tissue and blood T-cell repertoires from a handful of Graves' hyperthyroidism patients. After sampling, hyperthyroidism patients received methimazole starting at 30 mg daily, and ophthalmopathy patients received high-dose intravenous methylprednisolone. A second multiplex PCR round built the libraries, followed by size selection and purification. Sequencing of the libraries was done on an Illumina HiSeq2000 using paired-end 100 bp reads. SOAPnuke was used to process the raw data, removing reads that contained adapters or uncalled bases, had a mean Phred below 15, or lacked an exact match to the constant primer or identifier. COPE v1.2.5 was used to merge high-quality paired reads, and clonotypes were defined as unique nucleotide sequences. Clonotypes were aligned to IMGT TRBV, TRBD and TRBJ reference segments using MiTCR v1.1. The analysis was restricted to V-J combinations with a frequency above 0.0001, which together covered 99.2% of the repertoires. A TCS score was defined as the ratio between F50 (clonal expansion) and ExV (chaos), using BLOSUM62-based TCRdist between CDR3 peptides within each V-J. Welch's t-statistics and random forest reduced fewer than 600 V-J features to roughly 13, which were used in a naive Bayes classifier (R e1071). No statistical method was used to set the sample size in advance, and investigators knew the group allocation. The paper reports TCR Vbeta CDR3 sequencing of approximately 140 peripheral blood samples: some 44 ophthalmopathy, roughly 80 hyperthyroidism and around 17 progressor patients.

Recombination joined TRBV5-1 with TRBJ2-2; possibly the D gene is TRBD2, per 5 matching bases. The origin of this receptor is a woman aged 45 to 65 with Graves disease. Donor details come from another sample of the same person, matched by shared clones. This sample comprised peripheral blood mononuclear cells (PBMCs), obtained at new diagnosis, from a patient treated with antithyroid drugs. The DNA is TGCGCCAGCAGCTTGCTAGCTCCGCGGGCCGGGGAGCTGTTTTTT. This translates into CASSLLAPRAGELFF.